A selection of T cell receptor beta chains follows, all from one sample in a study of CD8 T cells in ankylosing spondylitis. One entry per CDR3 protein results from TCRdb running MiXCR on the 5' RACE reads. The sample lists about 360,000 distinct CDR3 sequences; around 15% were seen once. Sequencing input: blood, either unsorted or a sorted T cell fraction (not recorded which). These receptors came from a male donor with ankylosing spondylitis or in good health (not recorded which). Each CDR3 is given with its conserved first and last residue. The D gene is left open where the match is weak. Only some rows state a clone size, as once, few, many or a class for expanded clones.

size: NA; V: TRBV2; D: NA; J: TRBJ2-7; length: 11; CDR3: CASRISYEQYF; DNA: TGTGCCAGCAGGATCTCCTACGAGCAGTACTTC
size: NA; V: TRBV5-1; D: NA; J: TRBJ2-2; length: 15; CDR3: CASSLVPGVDGELFF; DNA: TGCGCCAGCAGCTTGGTCCCGGGGGTGGACGGGGAGCTGTTTTTT
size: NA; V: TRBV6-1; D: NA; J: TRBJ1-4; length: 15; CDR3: CASTKLPPRGEKLFF; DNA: TGTGCCAGCACTAAACTCCCCCCCCGCGGTGAAAAACTGTTTTTT
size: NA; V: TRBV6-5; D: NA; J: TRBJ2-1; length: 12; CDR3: CASRASVNEQFF; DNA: TGTGCCAGCAGGGCGTCGGTAAATGAGCAGTTCTTC
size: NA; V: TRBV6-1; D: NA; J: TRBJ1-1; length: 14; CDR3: CASSEAGRGTEAFF; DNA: TGTGCCAGCAGTGAAGCGGGTCGCGGCACTGAAGCTTTCTTT
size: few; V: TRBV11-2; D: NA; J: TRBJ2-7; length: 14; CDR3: CASSFRDWNYEQYF; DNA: TGTGCCAGCAGCTTTAGGGACTGGAACTACGAGCAGTACTTC
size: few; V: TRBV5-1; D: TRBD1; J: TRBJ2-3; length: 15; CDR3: CASSAQGTPTDTQYF; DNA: TGCGCCAGCAGCGCACAGGGGACCCCCACAGATACGCAGTATTTT
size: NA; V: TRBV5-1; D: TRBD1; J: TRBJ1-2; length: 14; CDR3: CASSSGRGGNGYTF; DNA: TGCGCCAGCAGCTCCGGCCGAGGGGGCAATGGCTACACCTTC
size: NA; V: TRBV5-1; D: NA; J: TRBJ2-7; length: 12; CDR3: CASSPRSYEQYF; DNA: TGCGCCAGCAGCCCCCGTAGCTACGAGCAGTACTTC
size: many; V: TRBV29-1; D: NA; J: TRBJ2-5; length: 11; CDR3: CSTAELETQYF; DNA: TGCAGCACGGCGGAGTTAGAGACCCAGTACTTC
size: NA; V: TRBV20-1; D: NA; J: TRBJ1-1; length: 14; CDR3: CSARDPSGNTEAFF; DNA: TGCAGTGCTAGAGACCCCTCCGGGAACACTGAAGCTTTCTTT
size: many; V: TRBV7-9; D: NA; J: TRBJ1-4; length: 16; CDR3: CASSLVTGSSRQKLFF; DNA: TGTGCCAGCAGCTTAGTAACGGGCTCCTCCAGGCAAAAACTGTTTTTT
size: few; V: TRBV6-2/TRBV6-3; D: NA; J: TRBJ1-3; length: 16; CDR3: CASSGAMSGTGNTIYF; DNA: TGTGCCAGCAGTGGCGCGATGTCGGGGACTGGAAACACCATATATTTT
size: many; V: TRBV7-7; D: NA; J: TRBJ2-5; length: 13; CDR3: CASSYSGDSFQYF; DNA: TGTGCCAGCAGCTACTCCGGCGACAGTTTCCAGTACTTC
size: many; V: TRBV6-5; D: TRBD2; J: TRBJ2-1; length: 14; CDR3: CASSYSRGGDEQFF; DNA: TGTGCCAGCAGTTACTCGCGGGGGGGAGATGAGCAGTTCTTC
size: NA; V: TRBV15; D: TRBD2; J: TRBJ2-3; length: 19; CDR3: CATSRDEFGLAGFTDTQYF; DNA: TGTGCCACCAGCAGAGACGAATTCGGACTAGCGGGATTCACAGATACGCAGTATTTT
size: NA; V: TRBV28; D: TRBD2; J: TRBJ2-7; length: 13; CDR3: CASTPWGGYEQYF; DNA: TGTGCCAGCACCCCTTGGGGGGGGTACGAGCAGTACTTC
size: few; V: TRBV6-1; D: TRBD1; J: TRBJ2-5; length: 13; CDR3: CASHRGSQETQYF; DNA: TGTGCCAGCCACAGGGGATCTCAAGAGACCCAGTACTTC
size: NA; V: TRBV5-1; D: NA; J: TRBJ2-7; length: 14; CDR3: CASSLDREGIGQYF; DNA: TGCGCCAGCAGCTTGGACAGGGAGGGGATCGGGCAGTACTTC
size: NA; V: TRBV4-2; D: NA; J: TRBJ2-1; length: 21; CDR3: CASSQRSSLGSANQNGDEQFF; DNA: TGTGCCAGCAGCCAAAGGAGTTCTCTGGGTAGCGCCAATCAAAATGGGGATGAGCAGTTCTTC
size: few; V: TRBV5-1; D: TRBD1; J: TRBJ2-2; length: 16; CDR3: CASSFSRGGPSGELFF; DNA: TGCGCCAGCAGCTTCAGTAGAGGGGGCCCCTCCGGGGAGCTGTTTTTT
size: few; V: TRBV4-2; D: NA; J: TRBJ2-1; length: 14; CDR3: CASSQDWTYNEQFF; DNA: TGTGCCAGCAGCCAAGATTGGACCTACAATGAGCAGTTCTTC